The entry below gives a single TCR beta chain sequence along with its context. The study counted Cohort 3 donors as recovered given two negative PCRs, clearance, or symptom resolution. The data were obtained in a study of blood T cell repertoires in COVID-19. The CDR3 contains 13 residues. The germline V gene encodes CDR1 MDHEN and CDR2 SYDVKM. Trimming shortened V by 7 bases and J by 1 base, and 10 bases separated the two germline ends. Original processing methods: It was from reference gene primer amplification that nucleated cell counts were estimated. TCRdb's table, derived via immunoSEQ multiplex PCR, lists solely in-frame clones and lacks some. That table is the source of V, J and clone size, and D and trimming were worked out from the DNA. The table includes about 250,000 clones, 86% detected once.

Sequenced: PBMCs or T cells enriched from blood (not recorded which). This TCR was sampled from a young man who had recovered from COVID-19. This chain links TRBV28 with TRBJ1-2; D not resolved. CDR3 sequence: CASTFLDNYGYTF. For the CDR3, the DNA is TGTGCCAGCACCTTCTTAGATAACTATGGCTACACCTTC.